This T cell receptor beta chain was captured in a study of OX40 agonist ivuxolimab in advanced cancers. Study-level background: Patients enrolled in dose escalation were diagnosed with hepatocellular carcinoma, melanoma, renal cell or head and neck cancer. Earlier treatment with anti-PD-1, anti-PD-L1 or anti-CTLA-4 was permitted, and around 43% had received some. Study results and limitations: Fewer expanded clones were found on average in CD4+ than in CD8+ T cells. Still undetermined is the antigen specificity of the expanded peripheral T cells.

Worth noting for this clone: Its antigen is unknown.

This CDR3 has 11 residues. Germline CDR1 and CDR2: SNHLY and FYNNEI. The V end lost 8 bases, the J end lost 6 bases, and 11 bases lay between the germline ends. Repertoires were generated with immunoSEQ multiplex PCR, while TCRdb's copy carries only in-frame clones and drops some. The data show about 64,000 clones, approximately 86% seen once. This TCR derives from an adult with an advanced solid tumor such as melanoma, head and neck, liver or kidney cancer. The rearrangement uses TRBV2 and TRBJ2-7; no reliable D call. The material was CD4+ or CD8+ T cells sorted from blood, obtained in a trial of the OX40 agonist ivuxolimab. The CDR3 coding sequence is TGTGCCAGCCGTTCAGATATCGAGCAGTACTTC. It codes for CASRSDIEQYF.